A single sample gave rise to the 10 T cell receptor beta chains below, sequenced in a study of T-cell reconstitution after alpha-beta-depleted transplantation in children (dated by TCRdb to about 2016). Taken with the paper, the label for treatment or condition translates to: allogeneic hematopoietic cell transplantation with graft depleted of TCRalphabeta T cells and CD19 B cells. Library prep was done by PCR. Instrument on record: Illumina HiSeq 2500. TCR libraries were prepared with molecular barcoding, using unique molecular identifiers to normalize TCRbeta repertoire quantification. The raw public data were reprocessed by TCRdb itself: fastp quality trimming at Q25, MiXCR clonotype calling, in-frame beta chains only. Rows with one shared CDR3 protein collapse into an entry with the most common genes and DNA. This sample comprises 250,000 to 400,000 distinct CDR3 sequences, around 25% of them detected only once. Together, the top ten hold 11% of the sample.

Sequences were derived from PBMCs, mostly from graft donor cells, sampled 180 days after TCRalphabeta/CD19-depleted stem cell transplant. The origin of the receptors is a male patient under 18 who had a stem cell transplant for acute lymphoblastic leukemia, so the T cells may come from the graft donor.

A few counts support this clonotype. The chain couples TRBV12-3 or TRBV12-4 to TRBJ2-2; a possible D gene is TRBD2 (5 bases). Trimming cost V 8 bases and J 5 bases, with 15 bases left between them. The CDR3 sequence is 14 residues long. The CDR3 coding sequence is TGTGCCAGCTGGTTGGGAGTAAAAACCGGGGAGCTGTTTTTT. Protein: CASWLGVKTGELFF.

The chain recombines TRBV28 with TRBJ1-2; TRBD1 matches 8 bases. V lost 9 bases to trimming and J lost 4 bases; unmatched junction nucleotides: 7. CDR3 size: 13 residues. Looked up from germline, CDR1 is MDHEN and CDR2 is SYDVKM. Written as DNA, the CDR3 is TGTGCCAGTTCGACAGGGGATGGCTATGGCTACACCTTC. Protein product: CASSTGDGYGYTF.

The chain couples TRBV21-1 to TRBJ2-2; the table's D gene call, TRBD1, was not cross checked with the DNA. TRBV21-1 represents a pseudogene. This CDR3 spans 14 amino acids. CDR3 DNA: TGTGCCAGCAGCAAAGACGGACATACCGGGGAGCTGTTTTTT. Residues: CASSKDGHTGELFF.

The CDR3 sequence is CASSLGTQAPRLQETQYF. The CDR3 region has the DNA TGTGCCAGCAGCTTAGGGACTCAGGCCCCTCGACTTCAAGAGACCCAGTACTTC. The chain carries TRBV11-1 and TRBJ2-5, with D maybe TRBD2 (5 bases). The CDR3 length is 18 residues. V lost 1 base and J lost 2, with 20 bases in between. Per the germline V gene, CDR1 is SGHAT and CDR2 is FQDESV (reference sequence).

This clonotype came up a few times. V gene TRBV5-1 combines with J gene TRBJ1-4; the D gene is possibly TRBD1 (5 bases). Germline V gene data show CDR1 as SGHRS and CDR2 as YFSETQ. Trimming stripped 0 bases from V and 2 bases from J, with 5 bases between. This CDR3 spans 14 amino acids. The CDR3 loop reads CASSLGGTNEKLFF. As DNA, the CDR3 is TGCGCCAGCAGCTTGGGGGGGACTAATGAAAAACTGTTTTTT.

This clonotype appeared a few times. J is TRBJ2-3 and V is TRBV2; 10 nucleotides match TRBD2. Germline trimming cut 6 bases from V and 6 bases from J; bases unmatched to any gene: 3. This CDR3 spans 13 amino acids. Germline-derived CDR1 and CDR2 are SNHLY and FYNNEI. Here the CDR3 DNA reads TGTGCCAGCAGGGCTAGCGGGAGTGATACGCAGTATTTT. Protein sequence: CASRASGSDTQYF.

This clonotype was observed at least ten times. V and J are TRBV27 and TRBJ2-1; TRBD2 matches 8 bases. V was clipped by 7 bases and J by 4 bases; unmatched bases: 6. CDR1 is MNHEY, CDR2 SMNVEV, per germline (reference sequence). There are 14 residues in the CDR3. The CDR3 sequence is CASTPSGPYNEQFF. Here the CDR3 DNA reads TGTGCCAGCACCCCTAGCGGGCCTTACAATGAGCAGTTCTTC.

The V and J genes are TRBV4-1 and TRBJ1-4; D possibly corresponds to TRBD1 (5 bases). Deletions cut 0 bases from V and 5 bases from J, with 13 bases between. This CDR3 region has 16 residues. Germline V CDR1 and CDR2: MGHRA, YSYEKL. CDR3 protein: CASSQDPVGGNEKLFF. In DNA form, the CDR3 reads TGCGCCAGCAGCCAAGATCCAGTGGGGGGGAATGAAAAACTGTTTTTT.

V usage is TRBV10-2 and J usage is TRBJ2-7; D is unclear. Between the trimmed V and J ends, which lost 2 bases and 6 bases, there was a span of 8 bases. Per germline, CDR1 WSHSY and CDR2 SAAADI. The CDR3 covers 12 residues. Here the CDR3 reads CASSEELVEQYF. The CDR3 DNA follows: TGCGCCAGCAGTGAGGAGCTGGTCGAGCAGTACTTC.

In this sample, this clonotype turned up a few times. The chain has TRBV5-1 and TRBJ1-1; D might be TRBD1 (5 bases). Trimming left V 8 bases short and J 0 bases short, with 20 bases between. Germline CDR1 is SGHRS and CDR2 is YFSETQ. The CDR3 runs to 16 residues. The CDR3 spells CASFPDSPNMNTEAFF. In DNA, the CDR3 is TGCGCCAGTTTCCCCGACAGTCCTAATATGAACACTGAAGCTTTCTTT.